This T cell receptor (beta chain) was recovered during a study of blood T cell repertoires in COVID-19. Study processing details: Estimation of nucleated cell counts was performed using reference gene primer amplification. This table comes from immunoSEQ multiplex PCR, and its TCRdb copy is limited to in-frame clones, with some not included. V, J and clone size are taken as reported in that table, and D and trimming were inferred from the DNA itself. The data contain some 400,000 clones, around 87% of them singletons. CDR3 length: 16 residues. V was clipped by 1 base and J by 1 base, with 13 bases between them. CDR1 and CDR2 from the germline V gene are SEHNR and FQNEAQ (reference sequence). This clone was picked up one time.

Sequencing input: PBMCs or T cells enriched from blood (not recorded which). The source of this sequence is a man in his thirties or forties who had recovered from COVID-19. This chain uses TRBV7-9 with TRBJ1-1; D remains unclear. The chain's CDR3 is CASSLVPSLGNTEAFF. The CDR3 bases are TGTGCCAGCAGCTTAGTCCCGTCACTCGGGAACACTGAAGCTTTCTTT.